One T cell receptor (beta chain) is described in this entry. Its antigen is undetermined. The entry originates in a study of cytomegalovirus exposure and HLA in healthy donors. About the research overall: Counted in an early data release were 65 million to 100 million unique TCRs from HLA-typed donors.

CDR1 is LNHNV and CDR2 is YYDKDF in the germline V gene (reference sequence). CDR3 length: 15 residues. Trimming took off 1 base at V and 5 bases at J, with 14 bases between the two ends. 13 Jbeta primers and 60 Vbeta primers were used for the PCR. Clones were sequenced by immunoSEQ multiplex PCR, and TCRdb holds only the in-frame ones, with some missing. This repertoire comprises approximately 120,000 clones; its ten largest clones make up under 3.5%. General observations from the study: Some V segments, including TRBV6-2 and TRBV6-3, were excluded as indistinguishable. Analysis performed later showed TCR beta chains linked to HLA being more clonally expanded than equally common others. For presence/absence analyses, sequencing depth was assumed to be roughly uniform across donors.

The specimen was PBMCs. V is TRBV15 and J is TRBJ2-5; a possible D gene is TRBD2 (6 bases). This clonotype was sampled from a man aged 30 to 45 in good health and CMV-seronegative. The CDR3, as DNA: TGTGCCACCAGCAGAGCCTCGCAGGAGGGGGAGACCCAGTACTTC. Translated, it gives CATSRASQEGETQYF.